Shown below are 10 T cell receptor beta chains from a single sample sequenced in a study of shared clonotypes between healthy human individuals. In the naive CD8 group, cells lacked CD45RO and were positively selected for CCR7, so terminally differentiated effector memory CD45RA+ cells were left out. Profiled with immunoSEQ multiplex PCR; TCRdb holds only in-frame clones, not every one. Of hundreds of thousands of clones listed, roughly 98% are singletons. The material sequenced was naive CD8+ T cells sorted from blood. The receptors were sampled from a man aged 30 to 39 in good health.

V and J are TRBV7-3 and TRBJ2-1; 9 nucleotides line up with TRBD2. The CDR3 extends over 17 amino acids. Losses at the gene ends were 5 bases for V and 3 bases for J; bases not matched to a gene: 11. CDR1 SGHTA and CDR2 FQGTGA come from the germline V gene. CDR3 loop: CASSPRNSGSVYNEQFF. The CDR3 coding sequence is TGTGCCAGCAGCCCTAGGAATAGCGGGAGTGTCTACAATGAGCAGTTCTTC.

J is TRBJ2-1 and V is TRBV12-5; no reliable D call. In germline, CDR1 is LGHNT, CDR2 FRNRAP. Trimming removed 7 bases at V and 8 bases at J, with 15 bases between. The length of the CDR3 is 13 residues. The CDR3 bases are TGTGCTAGTGCCCCACCCATGGCCGATGAGCAGTTCTTC. Its protein product is CASAPPMADEQFF.

The rearrangement joins TRBV11-2 to TRBJ2-7; the D is unclear. CDR3 size: 15 residues. The germline V gene has CDR1 SGHAT and CDR2 FQNNGV. The V end lost 1 base, the J end lost 4 bases, and 14 bases lay between the germline ends. DNA for the CDR3: TGTGCCAGCAGCTTAGGGGCAGACCTCAAATACGAGCAGTACTTC. Its translation is CASSLGADLKYEQYF.

This clone was picked up one time. This chain connects TRBV5-5 to TRBJ2-3, with a possible D match to TRBD2 (6 bases). This CDR3 contains 16 residues. Trimming stripped 4 bases from V and 4 bases from J, with 19 bases between. Germline V gene sequence: CDR1 SGHKS, CDR2 YYEKEE (reference sequence). The CDR3 loop reads CASSLGTGTGADTQYF. CDR3 coding DNA: TGTGCCAGCAGCCTGGGGACGGGAACGGGAGCAGATACGCAGTATTTT.

V and J are TRBV9 and TRBJ1-5; a possible D gene is TRBD1 (6 bases). Trimming stripped 0 bases from V and 2 bases from J, with 12 bases between. CDR1 is SGDLS, CDR2 YYNGEE, per germline. The CDR3 totals 16 residues. The CDR3 sequence is CASSVAGHRGNQPQHF. CDR3 nucleotide sequence: TGTGCCAGCAGCGTAGCGGGACACAGGGGCAATCAGCCCCAGCATTTT. The full variable domain, completed using reference TRBV9 and TRBJ1-5, is DSGVTQTPKHLITATGQRVTLRCSPRSGDLSVYWYQQSLDQGLQFLIQYYNGEERAKGNILERFSAQQFPDLHSELNLSSLELGDSALYFCASSVAGHRGNQPQHFGDGTRLSIL.

This rearrangement joins TRBV29-1 to TRBJ2-1; D unresolved. V lost 6 bases and J 0 bases, leaving 9 bases between the germline ends. Germline V CDR1 and CDR2: SQVTM, ANQGSEA. The CDR3 has 13 residues. The CDR3: CSVVVSSYNEQFF. The DNA of the CDR3 is TGCAGCGTAGTGGTAAGCTCCTACAATGAGCAGTTCTTC.

The chain employs TRBV5-4 and TRBJ2-3; TRBD1 matches at 10 bases. Germline CDR1 reads SGHNT; CDR2 reads YYREEE (reference sequence). After removal of 2 bases from V and 0 bases from J, the junction contained 3 bases not matched to a gene. CDR3 length: 16 amino acids. CDR3 sequence reads: CASSFRDRGSTDTQYF. In nucleotides, the CDR3 is TGTGCCAGCAGCTTCCGGGACAGGGGTAGCACAGATACGCAGTATTTT.

The V and J genes are TRBV29-1 and TRBJ1-2, with D possibly being TRBD1 (6 bases). V was shortened by 1 base and J by 2 bases, with 17 bases between the two germline ends. Germline V gene lookup returns CDR1 SQVTM and CDR2 ANQGSEA. This CDR3 is 16 amino acids long. The CDR3 protein is CSVEVEVGGPNYGYTF. The CDR3 nucleotides read TGCAGCGTTGAAGTCGAAGTGGGGGGGCCGAACTATGGCTACACCTTC.

The V gene is TRBV2, the J gene TRBJ2-7; the D is unclear. The germline V gene encodes CDR1 SNHLY and CDR2 FYNNEI. V lost 1 base, J lost 3 bases, and 13 bases lay in between. CDR3 length equals 15 residues. In nucleotides, the CDR3 is TGTGCCAGCAGTGAAGGGTGGTCTCCCGGCTACGAGCAGTACTTC. This translates into CASSEGWSPGYEQYF.

Note on this clone: A junction boundary mismatches the germline segment, possibly from a read error. The genes are TRBV29-1 and TRBJ2-1; D is possibly TRBD1 or TRBD2 (5 bases each). CDR1 and CDR2 from the germline V gene are SQVTM and ANQGSEA. This CDR3 region has 14 residues. The CDR3 protein is CSVEVGPSDYEQFF. The CDR3 coding sequence is TGCAGCGTAGAAGTGGGACCAAGTGACTATGAGCAGTTCTTC.